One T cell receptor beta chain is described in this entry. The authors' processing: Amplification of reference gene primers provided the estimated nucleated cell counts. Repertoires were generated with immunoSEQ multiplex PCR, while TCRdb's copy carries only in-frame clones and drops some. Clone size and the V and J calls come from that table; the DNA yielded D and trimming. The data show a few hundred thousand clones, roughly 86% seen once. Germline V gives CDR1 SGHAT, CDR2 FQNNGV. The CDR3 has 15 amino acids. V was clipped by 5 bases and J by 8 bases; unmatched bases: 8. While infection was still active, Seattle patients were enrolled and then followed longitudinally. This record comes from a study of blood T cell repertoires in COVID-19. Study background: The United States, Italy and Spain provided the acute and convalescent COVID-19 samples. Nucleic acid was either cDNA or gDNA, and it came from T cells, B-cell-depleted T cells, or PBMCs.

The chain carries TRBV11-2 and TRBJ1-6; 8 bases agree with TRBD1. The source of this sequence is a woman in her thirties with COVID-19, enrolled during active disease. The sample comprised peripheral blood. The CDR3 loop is CASSAYGQGYSPLHF. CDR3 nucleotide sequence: TGTGCCAGCAGCGCCTACGGACAGGGCTATTCACCCCTCCACTTT.